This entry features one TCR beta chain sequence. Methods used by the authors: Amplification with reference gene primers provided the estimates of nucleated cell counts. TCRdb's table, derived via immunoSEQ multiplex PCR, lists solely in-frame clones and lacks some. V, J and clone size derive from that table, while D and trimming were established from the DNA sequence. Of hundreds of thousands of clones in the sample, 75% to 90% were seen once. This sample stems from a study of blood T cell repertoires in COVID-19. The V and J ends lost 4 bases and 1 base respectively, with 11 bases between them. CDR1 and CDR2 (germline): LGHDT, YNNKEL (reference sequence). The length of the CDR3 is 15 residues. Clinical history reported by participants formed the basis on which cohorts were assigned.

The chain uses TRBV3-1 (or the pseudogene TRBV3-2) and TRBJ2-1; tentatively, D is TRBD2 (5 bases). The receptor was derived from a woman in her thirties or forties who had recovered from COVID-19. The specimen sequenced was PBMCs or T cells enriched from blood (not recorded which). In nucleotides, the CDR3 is TGTGCCAGCAGCCCTAGCTCCCAGTCCTACAATGAGCAGTTCTTC. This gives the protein CASSPSSQSYNEQFF.